Presented here are 17 T cell receptor beta chains from one specimen sequenced in a study of CD8+ T cells in alopecia areata. Sequencing used cDNA as its template, made by extracting RNA and reverse transcribing it. The assay was immunoSEQ multiplex PCR, and TCRdb's table has in-frame clones only and misses some. The sample has 140,000 to 150,000 clones; approximately 56% are singletons. Sequencing was performed on CD8+ T cells sorted from blood. The receptor set was obtained from a human donor in good health.

The DNA for the CDR3 is TGTGCCAGCAGTTACTCGAAGTCACTAGCCGGGGAGCTGTTTTTT. This translates into CASSYSKSLAGELFF. The J gene is TRBJ2-2, the V gene TRBV6-5; D possibly corresponds to TRBD2 (5 bases). The CDR3 sequence is 15 residues long. Germline CDR1 MNHEY, CDR2 SVGAGI. V lost 0 bases to trimming and J lost 6 bases, with 11 bases between them.

The J gene is TRBJ1-1, the V gene TRBV19; D remains unclear. V was shortened by 0 bases and J by 5 bases, with 13 bases between the two germline ends. The germline gives CDR1 LNHDA, CDR2 SQIVND (reference sequence). This CDR3 region has 15 residues. The CDR3 DNA reads as TGTGCCAGTAGTATAGATCTTTGGCAGTTAACTGAAGCTTTCTTT. This codes for CASSIDLWQLTEAFF.

CDR3 nucleotide sequence: TGCAGCGTTGATCTGATTGGCGAGCAGTACTTC. It specifies CSVDLIGEQYF. The rearrangement links TRBV29-1 to TRBJ2-7, with D hard to call. V was clipped by 3 bases and J by 6 bases, with 9 bases between them. Germline V gene lookup returns CDR1 SQVTM and CDR2 ANQGSEA. The CDR3 is made up of 11 amino acids.

The chain couples TRBV9 to TRBJ2-2, with D possibly matching TRBD2 (6 bases). The CDR3 has 15 residues. Germline lookup yields CDR1 SGDLS and CDR2 YYNGEE. V was clipped by 4 bases and J by 0 bases, with 10 bases between them. CDR3 sequence reads: CASSPTGANTGELFF. The CDR3 DNA is TGTGCCAGCAGCCCGACGGGAGCGAACACCGGGGAGCTGTTTTTT.

This rearrangement joins TRBV27 to TRBJ2-4, with D possibly TRBD1 on 5 matching bases. CDR1 and CDR2 (germline): MNHEY, SMNVEV (reference sequence). The V gene lost 2 bases and the J gene lost 6 bases, with 11 bases spanning the gap. The CDR3 length is 14 residues. The DNA for the CDR3 is TGTGCCAGCAGTTTACAGGGTCCGACAAACATTCAGTACTTC. It specifies CASSLQGPTNIQYF.

The CDR3 DNA is TGTGCCAGCAGCTTAGCAGTCGGGAGCCCCTACTACGAGCAGTACTTC. Translating gives CASSLAVGSPYYEQYF. The chain uses TRBV11-1 and TRBJ2-7; tentative D call: TRBD2 (6 bases). CDR1 and CDR2 from the germline V gene are SGHAT and FQDESV (reference sequence). Trimming took 0 bases from V and 3 from J, leaving 15 bases between them. The CDR3 runs 16 residues.

The chain couples TRBV5-1 to TRBJ2-1, with 9 bases lining up with TRBD2. V was clipped by 3 bases and J by 3 bases; unmatched bases: 4. CDR3 length equals 15 residues. Germline lookup yields CDR1 SGHRS and CDR2 YFSETQ. Here the CDR3 reads CASSSSGNNYNEQFF. CDR3 nucleotide sequence: TGCGCCAGCAGCTCTAGCGGGAACAACTACAATGAGCAGTTCTTC.

The chain employs TRBV4-1 and TRBJ2-5; D is ambiguous. Germline V gene data show CDR1 as MGHRA and CDR2 as YSYEKL. There are 15 residues in the CDR3. Trimming removed 0 bases at V and 1 base at J, with 9 bases between. This chain's CDR3 is CASSQEHTSQETQYF. CDR3 bases: TGCGCCAGCAGCCAAGAACACACAAGCCAAGAGACCCAGTACTTC.

The J gene is TRBJ2-1, the V gene TRBV27; the D is unclear. V was trimmed by 5 bases and J by 3 bases, leaving 17 bases between them. Germline V CDR1 and CDR2: MNHEY, SMNVEV (reference sequence). The CDR3 totals 16 residues. The CDR3 spells CASSPEWGTYYNEQFF. The CDR3 coding sequence is TGTGCCAGCAGTCCCGAGTGGGGTACCTACTACAATGAGCAGTTCTTC.

This clone was seen a handful of times. The V gene is TRBV13, the J gene TRBJ2-7; 13 bases fit TRBD2. The CDR3 spans 17 residues. After removal of 2 bases from V and 5 bases from J, the junction contained 9 bases not matched to a gene. The germline CDR1 and CDR2 sequences are PRHDT and FYEKMQ (reference sequence). CDR3: CASSLKSGLAGADEQYF. CDR3 nucleotides: TGTGCCAGCAGCTTAAAAAGCGGACTAGCGGGAGCGGACGAGCAGTACTTC.

The rearrangement links TRBV28 to TRBJ2-3; TRBD1 matches at 9 bases. This CDR3 comprises 16 residues. The germline gives CDR1 MDHEN, CDR2 SYDVKM. The J segment lost 3 bases and the V segment lost 6 bases, leaving 10 bases of the junction unmatched. DNA for the CDR3: TGTGCCAGCAGACCCCCTACTGGACAGGGGACAGATACGCAGTATTTT. Amino acids: CASRPPTGQGTDTQYF.

This chain uses TRBV10-3 with TRBJ2-5; TRBD2 matches 13 bases. Trimming at V came to 10 bases and at J to 5 bases, leaving 4 bases not matched to a gene. From germline, CDR1 is ENHRY and CDR2 SYGVKD. The CDR3 is made up of 13 amino acids. CDR3 bases: TGTGCCACCAGGACTAGCGGGAGCGAGACCCAGTACTTC. Protein: CATRTSGSETQYF.

This clone was seen more than once but under ten times. V gene TRBV29-1 combines with J gene TRBJ2-2; D remains unclear. Deletions cut 1 base from V and 7 bases from J, with 7 bases between. Germline assignment: CDR1 SQVTM and CDR2 ANQGSEA. The CDR3 totals 12 residues. The CDR3 coding sequence is TGCAGCGTTGAAGTGGGGAACGGGGAGCTGTTTTTT. Translating it yields CSVEVGNGELFF.

V is TRBV5-6 and J is TRBJ2-7; 9 nucleotides align to TRBD1. The V gene's germline CDR1 is SGHDT and CDR2 YYEEEE. With 3 bases clipped from V and 3 bases from J, the junction kept 4 bases outside the gene matches. The CDR3 sequence is 14 residues long. The CDR3 here is CASSWGQGNYEQYF. DNA of the CDR3: TGTGCCAGCAGCTGGGGACAGGGTAACTACGAGCAGTACTTC.

The rearrangement links TRBV10-3 to TRBJ2-3; perhaps TRBD2 as D (6 bases). The CDR3 spans 15 residues. CDR1 ENHRY and CDR2 SYGVKD come from the germline V gene. V was clipped by 2 bases and J by 8 bases, with 17 bases between them. CDR3 bases: TGTGCCATCAGTGAGCCGGGAGCCGAGTTTGGTACGCAGTATTTT. Its protein is CAISEPGAEFGTQYF.

This clone was counted between two and nine times. The chain uses TRBV19 and TRBJ1-5, with D unclear. The CDR3 totals 14 residues. V shed 5 bases and J shed 7 bases, with 15 bases lying between them. Germline CDR1 and CDR2: LNHDA and SQIVND (reference sequence). The CDR3 DNA follows: TGTGCCAGTAGTCTCGGACCCGGCTCGCAGCCCCAGCATTTT. This encodes CASSLGPGSQPQHF.

J is TRBJ1-1 and V is TRBV2, with TRBD1 as a possible D gene (6 bases). Germline CDR1 reads SNHLY; CDR2 reads FYNNEI. Between the trimmed V and J ends, which lost 3 bases and 5 bases, there was a span of 13 bases. The CDR3 covers 14 residues. This CDR3 is CASSDGGGRTEAFF. The CDR3 region has the DNA TGTGCCAGCAGTGATGGAGGGGGTAGGACTGAAGCTTTCTTT. The variable domain in full, completed from reference TRBV2 and TRBJ1-1, reads EPEVTQTPSHQVTQMGQEVILRCVPISNHLYFYWYRQILGQKVEFLVSFYNNEISEKSEIFDDQFSVERPDGSNFTLKIRSTKLEDSAMYFCASSDGGGRTEAFFGQGTRLTVV.